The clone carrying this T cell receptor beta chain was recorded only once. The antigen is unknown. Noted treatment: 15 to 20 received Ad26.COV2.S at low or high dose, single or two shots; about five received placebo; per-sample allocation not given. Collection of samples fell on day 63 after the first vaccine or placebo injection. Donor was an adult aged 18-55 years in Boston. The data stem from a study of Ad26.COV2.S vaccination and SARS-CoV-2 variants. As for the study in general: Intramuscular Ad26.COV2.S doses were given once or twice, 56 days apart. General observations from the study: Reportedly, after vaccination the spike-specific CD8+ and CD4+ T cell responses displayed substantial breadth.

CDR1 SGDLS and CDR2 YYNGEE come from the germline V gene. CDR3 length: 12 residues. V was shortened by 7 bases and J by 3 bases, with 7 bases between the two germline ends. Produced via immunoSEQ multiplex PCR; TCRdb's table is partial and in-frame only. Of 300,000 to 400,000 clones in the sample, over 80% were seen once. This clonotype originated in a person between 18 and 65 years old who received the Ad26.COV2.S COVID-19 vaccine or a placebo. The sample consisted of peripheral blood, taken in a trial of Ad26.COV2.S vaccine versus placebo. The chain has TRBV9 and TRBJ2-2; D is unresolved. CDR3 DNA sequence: TGTGCCAGCCCACCGTACACCGGGGAGCTGTTTTTT. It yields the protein CASPPYTGELFF.